This is a list of T cell receptor beta chains from one sample in a study of blood T cell repertoires in COVID-19. Using immunoSEQ multiplex PCR, the repertoire was profiled, and TCRdb retains in-frame clones only, with some absent. This sample carries a few hundred thousand clones, approximately 84% of them seen once, and the ten largest clones take 3% to 3.5%. Input material: peripheral blood. The receptors here all came from a woman younger than 45 who had recovered from COVID-19. CDR3s include the opening cysteine and the closing phenylalanine or tryptophan. The D gene is left open where the match is weak. Some rows mark clone size as missing; the rest say once, few, many or name a class of expanded clone.

cdr3_nt cdr3_aa clone_size v_call d_call j_call
TGTGCCAGCAGCCCACAGGGGTTCGCGGGGCCACCCCTCCACTTT CASSPQGFAGPPLHF few TRBV7-9 TRBD1 TRBJ1-6
TGTGCCAGTAGTATCCGGACAGGCGGTGAAAAACTGTTTTTT CASSIRTGGEKLFF once TRBV19 TRBD1 TRBJ1-4
TGTGCCAGCAGCTTCCGACTGGACGAGCAGTACTTC CASSFRLDEQYF . TRBV11-2 . TRBJ2-7
TGTGCCAGCAGGCAGCGGGGGGTGGGTATGGAAAAACTGTTTTTT CASRQRGVGMEKLFF . TRBV28 . TRBJ1-4
TGCGCCAGCAGGTCGGATGGGGGGTACCAAGAGACCCAGTACTTC CASRSDGGYQETQYF . TRBV5-1 . TRBJ2-5
TGTGCCAGCAGCCGAACTAGCGGGAGGTACGAGCAGTACTTC CASSRTSGRYEQYF . TRBV6-5 TRBD2 TRBJ2-7
TGTGCCAGCAGCCTGGCGCAGGTCGGAAACACCATATATTTT CASSLAQVGNTIYF . TRBV3-1/TRBV3-2 . TRBJ1-3
TGTGCTAGTGGTTTGAACGAATTCGGGCCCCAGCATTTT CASGLNEFGPQHF few TRBV12-5 . TRBJ1-5
TGTGCCAGCAGCGAGCCCGCGGAATCGGGCGAGCAGTACTTC CASSEPAESGEQYF . TRBV25-1 . TRBJ2-7
TGTGCCAGACCGGACAGGGGGTTCCCCGGGGAGCTGTTTTTT CARPDRGFPGELFF . TRBV21-1 . TRBJ2-2
TGTGCCAGCAGTTCCCTCGGGGGACTTCTCTACGAGCAGTACTTC CASSSLGGLLYEQYF . TRBV27 . TRBJ2-7
TGTGCCAGCAGTCGACAGGGGGGCTATTCACCCCTCCACTTT CASSRQGGYSPLHF . TRBV7-9 TRBD1 TRBJ1-6
TGTGCCAGCAGGGGCGGGACTAGACCCAATGAGCAGTTCTTC CASRGGTRPNEQFF . TRBV6-5 TRBD2 TRBJ2-1
TGTGCCAGCAGCTTTGCGGCGGGAGCCTACAATGAGCAGTTCTTC CASSFAAGAYNEQFF . TRBV7-3 TRBD2 TRBJ2-1
TGCGCCAGCAGCTTGACGGGAGAATCGGATACGCAGTATTTT CASSLTGESDTQYF . TRBV5-1 . TRBJ2-3
TGTGCCATCAGCGAGACAGGGGGCCACACCGGGGAGCTGTTTTTT CAISETGGHTGELFF . TRBV10-3 TRBD1 TRBJ2-2
TGTGCTAGTGGTTTGGTACGGGGGGCAGATGGCTACACCTTC CASGLVRGADGYTF few TRBV12-5 . TRBJ1-2
TGTGCCAGCAGTGAAGCAAGAGGGGGTGAGCAGTTCTTC CASSEARGGEQFF . TRBV6-1 . TRBJ2-1
TGTGCCAGCAGCCCGACGCGTGGTAGCGGGAACACCGGGGAGCTGTTTTTT CASSPTRGSGNTGELFF . TRBV9 . TRBJ2-2
TGTGCCAGCAGTCAGACAGGGAGGGGAAACACCATATATTTT CASSQTGRGNTIYF . TRBV28 TRBD1 TRBJ1-3
TGTGCCAGCAGTTCCCAGAATCAGCCCCAGCATTTT CASSSQNQPQHF . TRBV28 . TRBJ1-5
TGTGCCAGCAGTTACCGAGGCACAGGGGGCAATGAGCAGTTCTTC CASSYRGTGGNEQFF . TRBV6-5 TRBD1 TRBJ2-1
TGCGCCAGCAGCTTGATGGGACTAGCGGGACGGGATACGCAGTATTTT CASSLMGLAGRDTQYF . TRBV5-1 TRBD2 TRBJ2-3
TGTGCCAGCAGCTTGTCGGAGTCTCCTACGGAGCAGTACTTC CASSLSESPTEQYF . TRBV7-2 . TRBJ2-7
TGTGCCAGCAGCCCTAGGACTAGCAGTTCCAATGAGCAGTTCTTC CASSPRTSSSNEQFF . TRBV9 TRBD2 TRBJ2-1
TGTGCCAGCAGTGATGCAGTGGAGGCCCCCTACAATGAGCAGTTCTTC CASSDAVEAPYNEQFF . TRBV6-4 . TRBJ2-1